The 6 T cell receptor beta chains below come from one sample, sequenced in a study of blood T cell repertoires in COVID-19. Method: immunoSEQ multiplex PCR; TCRdb's copy keeps in-frame clones and lacks some. Among about 55,000 clones listed, roughly 85% were seen once. Sequencing used peripheral blood. The receptors originated from a human donor in a cohort sampled during active COVID-19.

The V gene is TRBV30, the J gene TRBJ1-1; perhaps TRBD1 as D (6 bases). Trimming removed 5 bases at V and 8 bases at J, with 18 bases between. Germline V gives CDR1 GTSNPN, CDR2 SVGIG (reference sequence). The length of the CDR3 is 13 residues. The CDR3 sequence is CAWSRRDKGEAFF. CDR3 sequence (DNA): TGTGCCTGGTCAAGACGGGACAAAGGAGAAGCTTTCTTT.

The chain has TRBV5-1 and TRBJ2-5; 10 positions agree with TRBD2. V dropped 0 bases and J dropped 3; count of bases not matched to a gene: 5. Germline lookup yields CDR1 SGHRS and CDR2 YFSETQ. The CDR3 contains 16 residues. CDR3 DNA sequence: TGCGCCAGCAGCTTGGGGGCTAGCGGGAGTGAAGAGACCCAGTACTTC. Its translation: CASSLGASGSEETQYF. Using reference TRBV5-1 and TRBJ2-5 for the parts outside the CDR3, the full variable domain is KAGVTQTPRYLIKTRGQQVTLSCSPISGHRSVSWYQQTPGQGLQFLFEYFSETQRNKGNFPGRFSGRQFSNSRSEMNVSTLELGDSALYLCASSLGASGSEETQYFGPGTRLLVL.

The chain links TRBV7-9 to TRBJ2-3; TRBD1 aligns across 7 bases. The junction had 15 bases not matched to a gene; V was cut back by 5 bases and J by 1 base. CDR1 and CDR2 from the germline V gene are SEHNR and FQNEAQ (reference sequence). This CDR3 comprises 18 residues. This chain's CDR3 is CASSPGGAGSGGTDTQYF. The CDR3 DNA follows: TGTGCCAGCAGCCCAGGGGGTGCGGGCTCTGGGGGCACAGATACGCAGTATTTT.

This chain joins TRBV30 and TRBJ1-2; 10 bases are shared with TRBD1. V lost 4 bases to trimming and J lost 4 bases; unmatched junction nucleotides: 6. The CDR3 spans 14 residues. CDR1 is GTSNPN, CDR2 SVGIG, per germline (reference sequence). The CDR3, as DNA: TGTGCCTGGACCCAGCGGGACAGGGGCTATGGCTACACCTTC. This gives the protein CAWTQRDRGYGYTF.

This chain uses TRBV11-3 with TRBJ1-1, with TRBD1 matching 7 bases. After removal of 4 bases from V and 8 bases from J, the junction contained 7 bases not matched to a gene. The CDR3 totals 13 residues. Per germline, CDR1 SGHNT and CDR2 YENEEA. The CDR3 sequence: CASSSRDRQEAFF. CDR3 sequence (DNA): TGTGCCAGCAGCTCCCGGGACAGACAGGAAGCTTTCTTT.

This sequence joins TRBV9 and TRBJ2-1, with 8 bases aligning to TRBD2. CDR3 length equals 18 residues. J was trimmed by 3 bases and V by 4 bases; bases with no gene match: 15. The germline V gene encodes CDR1 SGDLS and CDR2 YYNGEE. Here the CDR3 DNA reads TGTGCCAGCAGCCCCGGCCAGGGTCCGGGACTAGACTACAATGAGCAGTTCTTC. Its protein product is CASSPGQGPGLDYNEQFF.